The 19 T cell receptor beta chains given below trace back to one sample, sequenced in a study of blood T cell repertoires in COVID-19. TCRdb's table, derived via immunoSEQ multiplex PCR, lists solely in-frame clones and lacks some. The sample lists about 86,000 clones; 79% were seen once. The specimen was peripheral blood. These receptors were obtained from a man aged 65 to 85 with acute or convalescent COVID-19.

This CDR3 reads CATSARTVATNEKLFF. The CDR3 coding sequence is TGTGCCACCAGCGCCCGGACTGTGGCAACTAATGAAAAACTGTTTTTT. The chain combines TRBV15 with TRBJ1-4; D call uncertain. Trimming took off 5 bases at V and 0 bases at J, with 13 bases between the two ends. CDR1 is LNHNV, CDR2 YYDKDF, per germline (reference sequence). CDR3 size: 16 residues.

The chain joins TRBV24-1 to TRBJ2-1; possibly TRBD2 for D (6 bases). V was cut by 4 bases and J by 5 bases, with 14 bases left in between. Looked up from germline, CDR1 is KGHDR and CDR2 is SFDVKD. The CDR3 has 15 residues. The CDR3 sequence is CATSDPGRSNNEQFF. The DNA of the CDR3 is TGTGCCACCAGTGACCCAGGGAGGTCTAACAATGAGCAGTTCTTC.

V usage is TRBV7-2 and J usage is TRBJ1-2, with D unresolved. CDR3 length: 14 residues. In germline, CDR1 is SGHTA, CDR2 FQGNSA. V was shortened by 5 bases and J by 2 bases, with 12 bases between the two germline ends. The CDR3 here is CASSADWANYGYTF. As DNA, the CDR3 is TGTGCCAGCAGCGCCGATTGGGCAAACTATGGCTACACCTTC.

CDR3: CASSFGRGYTEAFF. CDR3 DNA: TGCGCCAGCAGCTTTGGTCGGGGGTACACTGAAGCTTTCTTT. J is TRBJ1-1 and V is TRBV5-1; D is possibly TRBD1 (5 bases). With 2 bases removed from V and 3 bases from J, the gap between germline ends came to 11 bases. From germline, CDR1 is SGHRS and CDR2 YFSETQ. The CDR3 totals 14 residues.

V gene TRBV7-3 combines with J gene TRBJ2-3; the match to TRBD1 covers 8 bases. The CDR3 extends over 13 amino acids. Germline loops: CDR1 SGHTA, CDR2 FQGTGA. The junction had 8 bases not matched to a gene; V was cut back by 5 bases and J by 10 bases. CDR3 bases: TGTGCCAGCAGCCCCCACAGGACAGGGCCGCAGTATTTT. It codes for CASSPHRTGPQYF.

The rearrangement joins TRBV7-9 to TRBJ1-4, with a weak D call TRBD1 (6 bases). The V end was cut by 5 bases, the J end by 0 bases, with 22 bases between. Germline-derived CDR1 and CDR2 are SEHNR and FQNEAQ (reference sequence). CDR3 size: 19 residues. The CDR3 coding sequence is TGTGCCAGCAGCCGATTCGGCGGTGGACAGAGGGCAACTAATGAAAAACTGTTTTTT. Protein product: CASSRFGGGQRATNEKLFF.

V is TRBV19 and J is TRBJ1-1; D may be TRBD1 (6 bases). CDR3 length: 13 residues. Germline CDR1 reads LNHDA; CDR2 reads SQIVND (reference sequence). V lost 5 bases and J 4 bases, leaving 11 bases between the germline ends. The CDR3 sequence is CASSESRGTEAFF. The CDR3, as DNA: TGTGCCAGTAGTGAAAGCAGGGGCACTGAAGCTTTCTTT.

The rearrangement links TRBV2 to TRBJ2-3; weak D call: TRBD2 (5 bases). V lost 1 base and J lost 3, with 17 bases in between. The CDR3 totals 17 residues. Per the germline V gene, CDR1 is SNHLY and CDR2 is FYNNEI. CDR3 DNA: TGTGCCAGCAGTGAAGAGCCGGTAGGGAGTAGGACAGATACGCAGTATTTT. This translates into CASSEEPVGSRTDTQYF.

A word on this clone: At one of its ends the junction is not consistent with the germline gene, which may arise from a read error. The CDR3 DNA reads TGTGCCAGCAGCTTGGCCGAAGACAGGGCGTGCTTC. Protein product: CASSLAEDRACF. The rearrangement uses TRBV5-6 and TRBJ2-7; 7 bases agree with TRBD1. This CDR3 spans 12 amino acids. CDR1 and CDR2 (germline): SGHDT, YYEEEE.

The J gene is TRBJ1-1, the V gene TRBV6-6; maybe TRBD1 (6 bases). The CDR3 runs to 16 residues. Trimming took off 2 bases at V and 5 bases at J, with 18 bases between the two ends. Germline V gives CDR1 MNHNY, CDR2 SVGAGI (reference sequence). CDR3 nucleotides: TGTGCCAGCAGTTACCGAGGGCAGGGGCGGAAAACTGAAGCTTTCTTT. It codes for CASSYRGQGRKTEAFF.

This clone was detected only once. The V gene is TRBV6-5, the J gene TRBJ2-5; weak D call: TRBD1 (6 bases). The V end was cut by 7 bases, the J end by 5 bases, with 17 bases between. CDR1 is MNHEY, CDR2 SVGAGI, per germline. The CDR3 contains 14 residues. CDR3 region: CASKTGWSGETQYF. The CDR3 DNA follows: TGTGCCAGCAAAACAGGGTGGTCCGGGGAGACCCAGTACTTC.

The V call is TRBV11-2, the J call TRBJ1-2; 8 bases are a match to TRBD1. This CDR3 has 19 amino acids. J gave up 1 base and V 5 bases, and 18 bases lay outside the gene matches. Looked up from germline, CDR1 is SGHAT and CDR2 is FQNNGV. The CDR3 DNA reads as TGTGCCAGCAGCACTCCGAGGGGGAGACAGGGGCCGATTAACTATGGCTACACCTTC. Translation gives CASSTPRGRQGPINYGYTF.

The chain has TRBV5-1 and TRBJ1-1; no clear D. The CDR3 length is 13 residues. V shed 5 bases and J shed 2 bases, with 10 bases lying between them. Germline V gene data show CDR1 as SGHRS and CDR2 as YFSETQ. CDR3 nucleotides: TGCGCCAGCAGGGCTTTCATAAACACTGAAGCTTTCTTT. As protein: CASRAFINTEAFF.

CDR3 sequence (DNA): TGTGCCAGCTCACAGGACTCCGTCGGGGAGCTGTTTTTT. Translating gives CASSQDSVGELFF. The rearrangement joins TRBV18 to TRBJ2-2; tentatively, D is TRBD2 (5 bases). The germline V gene encodes CDR1 KGHSH and CDR2 LQKENI. Trimming removed 4 bases from V and 7 bases from J, with 10 bases in between. The CDR3 contains 13 residues. The entire variable domain, with the rest obtained from reference TRBV18 and TRBJ2-2, is as follows: NAGVMQNPRHLVRRRGQEARLRCSPMKGHSHVYWYRQLPEEGLKFMVYLQKENIIDESGMPKERFSAEFPKEGPSILRIQQVVRGDSAAYFCASSQDSVGELFFGEGSRLTVL.

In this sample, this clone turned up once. CDR3 sequence reads: CASSQGDRAEKLFF. CDR3 sequence (DNA): TGTGCCAGCAGCCAGGGTGACAGGGCTGAAAAACTGTTTTTT. This chain joins TRBV3-1 (or the pseudogene TRBV3-2) and TRBJ1-4; 7 nucleotides match TRBD1. The ends lost 3 bases at V and 7 bases at J; junction bases unmatched: 5. The CDR3 length is 14 residues. Germline loops: CDR1 LGHDT, CDR2 YNNKEL (reference sequence).

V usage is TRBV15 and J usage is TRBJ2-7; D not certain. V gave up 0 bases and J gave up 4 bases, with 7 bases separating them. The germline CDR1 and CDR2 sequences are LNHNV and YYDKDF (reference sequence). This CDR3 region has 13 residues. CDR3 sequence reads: CATSRDPNYEQYF. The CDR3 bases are TGTGCCACCAGCAGAGATCCCAATTACGAGCAGTACTTC.

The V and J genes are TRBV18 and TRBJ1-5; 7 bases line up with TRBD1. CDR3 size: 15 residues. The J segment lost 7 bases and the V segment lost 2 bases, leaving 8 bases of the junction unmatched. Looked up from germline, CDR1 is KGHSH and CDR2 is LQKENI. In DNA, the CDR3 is TGTGCCAGCTCACCAAGACAGGGTGGCGGACAGCCCCAGCATTTT. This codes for CASSPRQGGGQPQHF.

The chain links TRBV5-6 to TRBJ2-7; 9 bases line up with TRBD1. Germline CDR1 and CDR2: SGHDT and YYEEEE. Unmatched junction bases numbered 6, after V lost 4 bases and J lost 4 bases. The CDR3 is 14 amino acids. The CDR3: CASSAGTGIYEQYV. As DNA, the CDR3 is TGTGCCAGCAGCGCCGGGACAGGGATTTACGAGCAGTACGTC.

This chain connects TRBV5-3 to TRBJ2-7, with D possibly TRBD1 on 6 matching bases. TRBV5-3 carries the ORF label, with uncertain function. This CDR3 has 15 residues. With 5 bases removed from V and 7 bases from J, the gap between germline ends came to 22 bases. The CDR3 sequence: CARSSTGCPFGEQYV. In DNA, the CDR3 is TGTGCCAGAAGTTCTACAGGGTGCCCTTTTGGGGAGCAGTACGTC.